Following are 5 T cell receptor beta chains from one sample sequenced in a study of cytomegalovirus exposure and HLA in healthy donors. The PCR had 60 Vbeta and 13 Jbeta primers. Some clones are missing from TCRdb's copy, which holds only in-frame ones; the method was immunoSEQ multiplex PCR. The repertoire holds 150,000 to 200,000 clones, with about 85% as singletons. Sequencing input: PBMCs. The receptors originated from a man between 18 and 29 years old in good health and CMV-seropositive.

The chain is built from TRBV7-2 and TRBJ2-2, with 10 bases lining up with TRBD2. Unmatched junction bases numbered 7, after V lost 3 bases and J lost 6 bases. Germline lookup yields CDR1 SGHTA and CDR2 FQGNSA. There are 16 residues in the CDR3. The CDR3 loop is CASSFFLAGVAGELFF. CDR3 nucleotides: TGTGCCAGCAGCTTTTTTCTAGCGGGGGTGGCCGGGGAGCTGTTTTTT. Drawing the rest from reference TRBV7-2 and TRBJ2-2, the complete variable domain is GAGVSQSPSNKVTEKGKDVELRCDPISGHTALYWYRQSLGQGLEFLIYFQGNSAPDKSGLPSDRFSAERTGGSVSTLTIQRTQQEDSAVYLCASSFFLAGVAGELFFGEGSRLTVL.

The chain joins TRBV7-6 to TRBJ1-4; D call uncertain. The CDR3 totals 14 residues. CDR1 is SGHVS and CDR2 is FNYEAQ in the germline V gene. V was cut by 1 base and J by 7 bases, with 10 bases left in between. The chain's CDR3 is CASSLEVGGEKLFF. The CDR3 DNA sequence: TGTGCCAGCAGCTTAGAGGTGGGAGGTGAAAAACTGTTTTTT.

The chain links TRBV6-1 to TRBJ2-2; 7 bases fit TRBD1. Trimming took 8 bases from V and 6 from J; bases not matched to a gene: 12. Germline values: CDR1 MNHNS, CDR2 SASEGT. The CDR3 sequence is 15 residues long. As DNA, the CDR3 is TGTGCCAGCTTGACAGGGATAAGCGCGGCCGGGGAGCTGTTTTTT. This gives the protein CASLTGISAAGELFF.

This chain uses TRBV6-4 with TRBJ2-3; 16 bases agree with TRBD2. Losses at the gene ends were 8 bases for V and 4 bases for J; bases not matched to a gene: 3. The CDR3 extends over 15 amino acids. In germline, CDR1 is MRHNA, CDR2 SNTAGT. The CDR3: CASGTSGGAADTQYF. CDR3 sequence (DNA): TGTGCCAGCGGGACTAGCGGGGGGGCCGCAGATACGCAGTATTTT.

The chain has TRBV27 and TRBJ2-3, with a possible D match to TRBD2 (6 bases). Trimming removed 0 bases at V and 3 bases at J, with 10 bases between. Germline assignment: CDR1 MNHEY and CDR2 SMNVEV (reference sequence). The CDR3 length is 15 residues. The CDR3 region has the DNA TGTGCCAGCAGTTTATCGATTCGGGGGACAGATACGCAGTATTTT. Its translation: CASSLSIRGTDTQYF.